The 27 T cell receptor beta chains given below trace back to one sample, sequenced in a study of shared clonotypes between healthy human individuals. Sequencing used immunoSEQ multiplex PCR; TCRdb keeps in-frame clones, though not all of them. The table shows approximately 340,000 clones, with roughly 70% occurring only once. Sequencing was carried out using memory CD4+ T cells sorted from blood. Specified subset: CD45RA-negative fraction. The receptors here all came from a man under 40 in good health.

The genes are TRBV29-1 and TRBJ2-5, with D tentatively TRBD1 or TRBD2 (5 bases each). The germline V gene has CDR1 SQVTM and CDR2 ANQGSEA. The CDR3 contains 13 residues. Trimming removed 2 bases at V and 4 bases at J, with 11 bases between. This CDR3 is CSVELRGRETQYF. As DNA, the CDR3 is TGCAGCGTTGAACTACGGGGCCGAGAGACCCAGTACTTC. The whole variable domain, filled in from reference TRBV29-1 and TRBJ2-5, reads SAVISQKPSRDICQRGTSLTIQCQVDSQVTMMFWYRQQPGQSLTLIATANQGSEATYESGFVIDKFPISRPNLTFSTLTVSNMSPEDSSIYLCSVELRGRETQYFGPGTRLLVL.

V and J are TRBV6-1 and TRBJ1-1; TRBD1 aligns across 8 bases. The CDR3 runs 13 residues. The germline gives CDR1 MNHNS, CDR2 SASEGT. The V segment lost 8 bases and the J segment 1 base; nucleotides outside the gene matches: 3. CDR3 region: CASRDRSNTEAFF. In nucleotides, the CDR3 is TGTGCCAGCCGGGACAGGTCGAACACTGAAGCTTTCTTT.

V and J are TRBV2 and TRBJ2-7; D not resolved. The germline V gene has CDR1 SNHLY and CDR2 FYNNEI. Trimming stripped 5 bases from V and 4 bases from J, with 6 bases between. The CDR3 contains 11 residues. The CDR3 DNA is TGTGCCAGCAGTACTAAGTACGAGCAGTACTTC. As protein: CASSTKYEQYF.

The CDR3 region has the DNA TGTGCCAGCAGTTCCTATCAACAGCGGGGACAGTACGAGCAGTACTTC. Its protein is CASSSYQQRGQYEQYF. This chain joins TRBV27 and TRBJ2-7, with D perhaps assigned TRBD1 or TRBD2 (7 bases each). The CDR3 consists of 16 residues. Germline V lookup: CDR1 MNHEY, CDR2 SMNVEV (reference sequence). The V end was cut by 4 bases, the J end by 4 bases, with 20 bases between.

The rearrangement uses TRBV5-4 and TRBJ2-2, with D perhaps assigned TRBD1 or TRBD2 (6 bases each). CDR3 length: 14 residues. V lost 1 base to trimming and J lost 7 bases, with 11 bases between them. CDR1 SGHNT and CDR2 YYREEE come from the germline V gene (reference sequence). The CDR3 reads CASSLQGRSGELFF. The CDR3 DNA reads TGTGCCAGCAGCTTGCAGGGGAGGAGCGGGGAGCTGTTTTTT.

This clone was seen once. The chain recombines TRBV29-1 with TRBJ2-3; 11 bases map to TRBD2. Germline values: CDR1 SQVTM, CDR2 ANQGSEA. Germline trimming cut 4 bases from V and 0 bases from J; bases unmatched to any gene: 15. This CDR3 has 19 amino acids. DNA of the CDR3: TGCAGCGTTGTATACTTACTAGCGGGAGTTTCCGCTAGCACAGATACGCAGTATTTT. This encodes CSVVYLLAGVSASTDTQYF.

The V gene is TRBV2, the J gene TRBJ1-1, with D perhaps matching TRBD1 (5 bases). V lost 6 bases and J 2 bases, leaving 13 bases between the germline ends. The CDR3 spans 14 residues. Germline assignment: CDR1 SNHLY and CDR2 FYNNEI. CDR3 protein: CASRWDGTNTEAFF. The CDR3 region has the DNA TGTGCCAGCAGGTGGGACGGAACTAACACTGAAGCTTTCTTT.

Details on this clone: A much larger clone differs by one base, so this may be a read error. The same CDR3 arises from other DNA sequences in this sample as well. J is TRBJ2-5 and V is TRBV18; a weak D match, TRBD2 (6 bases). The CDR3 has 14 residues. The germline V gene encodes CDR1 KGHSH and CDR2 LQKENI. V was cut by 0 bases and J by 3 bases, with 8 bases left in between. CDR3 amino acids: CASSPPGLKETQYF. CDR3 DNA: TGTGCCAGCTCACCACCGGGACTGAAAGAGACCCAGTACTTC.

The V gene is TRBV2, the J gene TRBJ2-7; tentative D call: TRBD1 (7 bases). This CDR3 has 12 amino acids. V dropped 10 bases and J dropped 3 bases, with 13 bases sitting between them. The germline CDR1 and CDR2 sequences are SNHLY and FYNNEI. Here the CDR3 DNA reads TGTGCCACCGGGGGACAGCTCTACGAGCAGTACTTC. It is translated as CATGGQLYEQYF.

This chain uses TRBV5-5 with TRBJ2-7; D is perhaps TRBD1 (5 bases). The germline V gene has CDR1 SGHKS and CDR2 YYEKEE (reference sequence). The V end was cut by 1 base, the J end by 2 bases, with 16 bases between. The CDR3 has 16 residues. The CDR3 nucleotides read TGTGCCAGCAGCTTGAGGGGTTCTCCGGCTGCCTACGAGCAGTACTTC. This codes for CASSLRGSPAAYEQYF.

The chain employs TRBV29-1 and TRBJ2-4; perhaps TRBD1 as D (5 bases). This CDR3 comprises 16 residues. V was shortened by 6 bases and J by 7 bases, with 25 bases between the two germline ends. Germline CDR1 and CDR2: SQVTM and ANQGSEA. CDR3 nucleotides: TGCAGCGTCCGCGTCCAGGGATTCAGTAAGAGGAACATTCAGTACTTC. Translation gives CSVRVQGFSKRNIQYF.

The chain has TRBV7-9 and TRBJ2-2; 8 bases align to TRBD2. Losses at the gene ends were 2 bases for V and 2 bases for J; bases not matched to a gene: 1. The germline gives CDR1 SEHNR, CDR2 FQNEAQ (reference sequence). There are 15 residues in the CDR3. The CDR3 loop reads CASSLREGNTGELFF. The DNA for the CDR3 is TGTGCCAGCAGCTTACGGGAGGGTAACACCGGGGAGCTGTTTTTT.

This rearrangement joins TRBV5-1 to TRBJ2-7; 8 bases agree with TRBD1. This CDR3 has 15 amino acids. The V and J ends lost 2 bases and 2 bases, in that order; junction bases with no gene match: 6. The germline V gene encodes CDR1 SGHRS and CDR2 YFSETQ. For the CDR3, the DNA is TGCGCCAGCAGCTTATCCGGGACAGGTCCCTACGAGCAGTACTTC. This sequence encodes CASSLSGTGPYEQYF.

In regard to this clone: A read error may produce the germline difference seen at one junction end. This rearrangement joins TRBV7-7 to TRBJ2-1, with 7 bases that match TRBD1. The CDR3 spans 14 residues. Per the germline V gene, CDR1 is SSHAT and CDR2 is FNYEAQ (reference sequence). The DNA of the CDR3 is TGTGCTAGCAGCTCCGAATCCGGGACAGCGGAGCAGTTCTTC. Amino acids: CASSSESGTAEQFF.

This chain connects TRBV5-6 to TRBJ1-5; no clear D gene. V dropped 2 bases and J dropped 5 bases, with 8 bases sitting between them. Germline lookup yields CDR1 SGHDT and CDR2 YYEEEE. This CDR3 spans 13 amino acids. The DNA of the CDR3 is TGTGCCAGCAGCTTATCCCAACATCAGCCCCAGCATTTT. Translated: CASSLSQHQPQHF.

The chain joins TRBV5-1 to TRBJ2-1, with D possibly TRBD2 on 6 matching bases. This CDR3 has 14 residues. CDR1 is SGHRS and CDR2 is YFSETQ in the germline V gene. Trimming removed 1 base from V and 5 bases from J, with 10 bases in between. CDR3: CASSLIPGDNEQFF. CDR3 DNA sequence: TGCGCCAGCAGCTTGATTCCGGGAGACAATGAGCAGTTCTTC.

The sample holds many counts of this clone. This sample also contains other DNA sequences that code for the same CDR3. The gene calls are TRBV5-5 and TRBJ1-4; D gene unclear. The germline V gene has CDR1 SGHKS and CDR2 YYEKEE (reference sequence). Deletions cut 2 bases from V and 5 bases from J, with 7 bases between. The CDR3 is made up of 13 amino acids. The DNA of the CDR3 is TGTGCCAGCAGCTTTGCCTCCAATGAAAAACTGTTTTTT. Protein sequence: CASSFASNEKLFF.

The J gene is TRBJ2-7, the V gene TRBV21-1; the table gives TRBD2 as D, unverified against the DNA. TRBV21-1 is a listed pseudogene. The CDR3 is made up of 16 amino acids. The CDR3 protein is CASSQVPSGVLYEQYF. For the CDR3, the DNA is TGTGCCAGCAGCCAAGTTCCTAGCGGGGTCCTTTACGAGCAGTACTTC.

Here the CDR3 reads CASSPLGTATYGYTF. The CDR3 coding sequence is TGTGCCAGCAGTCCCCTGGGGACCGCTACCTATGGCTACACCTTC. The V call is TRBV28, the J call TRBJ1-2; maybe TRBD1 (5 bases). Trimming removed 5 bases at V and 4 bases at J, with 17 bases between. Germline CDR1 MDHEN, CDR2 SYDVKM. The CDR3 spans 15 residues.

This sequence joins TRBV28 and TRBJ1-2; 7 nucleotides agree with TRBD1. This CDR3 is 14 amino acids long. The junction had 5 bases not matched to a gene; V was cut back by 1 base and J by 6 bases. In germline, CDR1 is MDHEN, CDR2 SYDVKM. The CDR3 sequence is CASSLLAGGNGYTF. DNA for the CDR3: TGTGCCAGCAGTTTATTGGCAGGGGGTAATGGCTACACCTTC.

V usage is TRBV18 and J usage is TRBJ1-1; D remains ambiguous. The CDR3 is 15 residues long. In germline, CDR1 is KGHSH, CDR2 LQKENI. Trimming cost V 2 bases and J 1 base, with 11 bases left between them. Written as DNA, the CDR3 is TGTGCCAGCTCACCAGATCCGGTTACGAACACTGAAGCTTTCTTT. Translating it yields CASSPDPVTNTEAFF.

The V call is TRBV6-1, the J call TRBJ2-7, with 8 bases that match TRBD2. CDR1 and CDR2 from the germline V gene are MNHNS and SASEGT. V shed 4 bases and J 2 bases; nucleotides not matched to a gene: 7. The CDR3 spans 15 residues. CDR3 protein: CASSARAGAAYEQYF. For the CDR3, the DNA is TGTGCCAGCAGTGCCCGAGCGGGAGCCGCCTACGAGCAGTACTTC.

The chain is built from TRBV7-2 and TRBJ1-2; D is possibly TRBD1 (5 bases). Looked up from germline, CDR1 is SGHTA and CDR2 is FQGNSA. V gave up 1 base and J gave up 5 bases, with 11 bases separating them. This CDR3 contains 14 residues. The CDR3 nucleotides read TGTGCCAGCAGCTTAGGCCGGGAGGGGTATGGCTACACCTTC. Encoded protein: CASSLGREGYGYTF.

This rearrangement joins TRBV2 to TRBJ2-3, with 9 bases that match TRBD2. The ends lost 7 bases at V and 4 bases at J; junction bases unmatched: 9. The CDR3 contains 15 residues. Germline CDR1 reads SNHLY; CDR2 reads FYNNEI. CDR3 protein: CASTPGAGGSDTQYF. The CDR3 nucleotides read TGTGCCAGCACCCCAGGGGCGGGAGGGTCAGATACGCAGTATTTT.

The chain has TRBV30 and TRBJ2-5, with D perhaps matching TRBD1 (7 bases). Per germline, CDR1 GTSNPN and CDR2 SVGIG (reference sequence). Trimming left V 1 base short and J 4 bases short, with 19 bases between. The CDR3 length is 16 residues. The CDR3 nucleotides are TGTGCCTGGAGTGCCGGGTCAGGGGGGAGTGGAGAGACCCAGTACTTC. This codes for CAWSAGSGGSGETQYF.

The chain joins TRBV10-3 to TRBJ1-2; perhaps TRBD1 as D (5 bases). The CDR3 consists of 13 residues. Germline assignment: CDR1 ENHRY and CDR2 SYGVKD. V was shortened by 6 bases and J by 6 bases, with 14 bases between the two germline ends. As DNA, the CDR3 is TGTGCCATCAGATACCGGGACCTAAATGGCTACACCTTC. Amino acids: CAIRYRDLNGYTF.

The rearrangement uses TRBV4-1 and TRBJ2-4; 7 nucleotides line up with TRBD2. This CDR3 has 14 amino acids. Trimming at V came to 1 base and at J to 9 bases, leaving 6 bases not matched to a gene. Germline values: CDR1 MGHRA, CDR2 YSYEKL. The CDR3 coding sequence is TGCGCCAGCAGCCAAGTTTTAGCGGGCATCATTCAGTACTTC. Translated, it gives CASSQVLAGIIQYF.